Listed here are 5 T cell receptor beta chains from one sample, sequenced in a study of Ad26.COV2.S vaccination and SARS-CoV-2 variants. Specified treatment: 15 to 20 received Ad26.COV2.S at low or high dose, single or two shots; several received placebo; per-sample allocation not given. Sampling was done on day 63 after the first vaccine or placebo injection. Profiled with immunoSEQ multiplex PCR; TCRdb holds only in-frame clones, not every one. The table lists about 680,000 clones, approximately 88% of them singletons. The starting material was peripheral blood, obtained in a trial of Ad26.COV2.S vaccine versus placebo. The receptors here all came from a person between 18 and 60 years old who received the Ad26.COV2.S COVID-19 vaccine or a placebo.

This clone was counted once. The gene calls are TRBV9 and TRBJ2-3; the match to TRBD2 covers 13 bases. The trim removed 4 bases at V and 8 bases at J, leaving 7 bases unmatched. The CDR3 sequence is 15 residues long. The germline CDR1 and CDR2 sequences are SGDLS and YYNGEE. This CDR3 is CASSRRTSGSGTQYF. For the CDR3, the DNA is TGTGCCAGCAGCCGACGGACTAGCGGGAGTGGTACGCAGTATTTT.

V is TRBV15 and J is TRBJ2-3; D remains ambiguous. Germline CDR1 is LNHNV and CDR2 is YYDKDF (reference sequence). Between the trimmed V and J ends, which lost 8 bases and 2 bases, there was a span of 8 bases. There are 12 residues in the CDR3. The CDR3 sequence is CATGPLTDTQYF. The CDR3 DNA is TGTGCCACCGGGCCTCTCACAGATACGCAGTATTTT.

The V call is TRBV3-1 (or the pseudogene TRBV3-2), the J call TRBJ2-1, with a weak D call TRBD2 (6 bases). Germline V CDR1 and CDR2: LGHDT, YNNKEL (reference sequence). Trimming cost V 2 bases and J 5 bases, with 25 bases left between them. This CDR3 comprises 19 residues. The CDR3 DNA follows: TGTGCCAGCAGCCAAACACAGCAACTATTGGCGGGGTTCCACAATGAGCAGTTCTTC. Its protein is CASSQTQQLLAGFHNEQFF.

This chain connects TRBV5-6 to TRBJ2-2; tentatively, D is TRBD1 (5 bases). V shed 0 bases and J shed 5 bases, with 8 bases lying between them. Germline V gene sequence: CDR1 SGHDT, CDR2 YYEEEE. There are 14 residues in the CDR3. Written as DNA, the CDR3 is TGTGCCAGCAGCTTGGACCCAGGGACCGGGGAGCTGTTTTTT. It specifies CASSLDPGTGELFF.

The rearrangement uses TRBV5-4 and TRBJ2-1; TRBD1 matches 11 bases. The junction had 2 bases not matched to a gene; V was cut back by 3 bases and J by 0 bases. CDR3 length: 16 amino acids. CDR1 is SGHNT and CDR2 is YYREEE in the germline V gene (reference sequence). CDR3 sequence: CASSWGQGGSYNEQFF. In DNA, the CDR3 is TGTGCCAGCAGCTGGGGACAGGGGGGCTCCTACAATGAGCAGTTCTTC.